This entry features one T cell receptor beta chain sequence. Its antigen is currently unknown. The data stem from a study of shared clonotypes between healthy human individuals. The study, taken as a whole, reports: Across a handful of donors, naive CD4 shared around 5.1%, naive CD8 under 4%, memory CD4 roughly 2.3%, memory CD8 around 0.42%.

HIV-negative, healthy adults without recent acute infections or vaccinations were the donors. The study drew all its donors from Caucasian adults living in Nashville, Tennessee. V lost 7 bases and J lost 1; bases outside the gene matches: 9. This CDR3 has 15 residues. Germline V CDR1 and CDR2: SGDLS, YYNGEE. TCRdb's copy holds only in-frame clones and misses some; the assay was immunoSEQ multiplex PCR. The sample carries 2 million to 3 million clones, about 92% recorded once. The chain joins TRBV9 to TRBJ2-3, with 7 bases identical to TRBD2. Sequencing was carried out using naive CD4+ T cells sorted from blood. The subset: CD45RA+ positively selected. The origin of this receptor is a man aged 18 to 30 in good health. CDR3 in amino acids: CASGKGRAGTDTQYF. The CDR3, as DNA: TGTGCCAGCGGTAAGGGGAGGGCGGGCACAGATACGCAGTATTTT.